Presented here are 5 T cell receptor beta chains from one specimen sequenced in a study of blood T cell repertoires in COVID-19. Using immunoSEQ multiplex PCR, the repertoire was profiled, and TCRdb retains in-frame clones only, with some absent. The sample has approximately 410,000 clones; roughly 90% are singletons. The sample was peripheral blood. The receptors originated from a woman in her thirties with active or convalescent COVID-19.

V is TRBV5-6 and J is TRBJ1-2; no clear D. The CDR3 is 16 amino acids. From germline, CDR1 is SGHDT and CDR2 YYEEEE. V lost 0 bases to trimming and J lost 1 base, with 13 bases between them. The CDR3 is CASSLGRLGSNYGYTF. CDR3 nucleotides: TGTGCCAGCAGCTTGGGCAGGTTGGGCAGTAACTATGGCTACACCTTC.

The rearrangement uses TRBV28 and TRBJ1-1; D not certain. Germline V gene lookup returns CDR1 MDHEN and CDR2 SYDVKM. The V end lost 4 bases, the J end lost 1 base, and 7 bases lay between the germline ends. This CDR3 is 13 amino acids long. The chain's CDR3 is CASSSPGNTEAFF. The CDR3 DNA sequence: TGTGCCAGCAGTTCCCCCGGGAACACTGAAGCTTTCTTT.

V usage is TRBV30 and J usage is TRBJ2-1, with a possible D match to TRBD2 (6 bases). V dropped 3 bases and J dropped 0 bases, with 12 bases sitting between them. Looked up from germline, CDR1 is GTSNPN and CDR2 is SVGIG (reference sequence). The CDR3 spans 15 residues. The CDR3 DNA reads TGTGCCTGGAGCTCGGGACTCCCCTCCTACAATGAGCAGTTCTTC. Protein product: CAWSSGLPSYNEQFF.

The chain combines TRBV27 with TRBJ1-5; D is unresolved. V lost 2 bases to trimming and J lost 5 bases, with 7 bases between them. The CDR3 is 13 residues long. The germline V gene encodes CDR1 MNHEY and CDR2 SMNVEV (reference sequence). For the CDR3, the DNA is TGTGCCAGCAGTTTAAGAGTTGATCAGCCCCAGCATTTT. Translating it yields CASSLRVDQPQHF.

The chain is built from TRBV18 and TRBJ1-1, with D perhaps matching TRBD1 (5 bases). CDR3 size: 16 residues. V was pared by 0 bases and J by 0 bases, with 11 bases between. Germline loops: CDR1 KGHSH, CDR2 LQKENI. CDR3 nucleotides: TGTGCCAGCTCACCACCGGGGGGATTTATGAACACTGAAGCTTTCTTT. It yields the protein CASSPPGGFMNTEAFF.